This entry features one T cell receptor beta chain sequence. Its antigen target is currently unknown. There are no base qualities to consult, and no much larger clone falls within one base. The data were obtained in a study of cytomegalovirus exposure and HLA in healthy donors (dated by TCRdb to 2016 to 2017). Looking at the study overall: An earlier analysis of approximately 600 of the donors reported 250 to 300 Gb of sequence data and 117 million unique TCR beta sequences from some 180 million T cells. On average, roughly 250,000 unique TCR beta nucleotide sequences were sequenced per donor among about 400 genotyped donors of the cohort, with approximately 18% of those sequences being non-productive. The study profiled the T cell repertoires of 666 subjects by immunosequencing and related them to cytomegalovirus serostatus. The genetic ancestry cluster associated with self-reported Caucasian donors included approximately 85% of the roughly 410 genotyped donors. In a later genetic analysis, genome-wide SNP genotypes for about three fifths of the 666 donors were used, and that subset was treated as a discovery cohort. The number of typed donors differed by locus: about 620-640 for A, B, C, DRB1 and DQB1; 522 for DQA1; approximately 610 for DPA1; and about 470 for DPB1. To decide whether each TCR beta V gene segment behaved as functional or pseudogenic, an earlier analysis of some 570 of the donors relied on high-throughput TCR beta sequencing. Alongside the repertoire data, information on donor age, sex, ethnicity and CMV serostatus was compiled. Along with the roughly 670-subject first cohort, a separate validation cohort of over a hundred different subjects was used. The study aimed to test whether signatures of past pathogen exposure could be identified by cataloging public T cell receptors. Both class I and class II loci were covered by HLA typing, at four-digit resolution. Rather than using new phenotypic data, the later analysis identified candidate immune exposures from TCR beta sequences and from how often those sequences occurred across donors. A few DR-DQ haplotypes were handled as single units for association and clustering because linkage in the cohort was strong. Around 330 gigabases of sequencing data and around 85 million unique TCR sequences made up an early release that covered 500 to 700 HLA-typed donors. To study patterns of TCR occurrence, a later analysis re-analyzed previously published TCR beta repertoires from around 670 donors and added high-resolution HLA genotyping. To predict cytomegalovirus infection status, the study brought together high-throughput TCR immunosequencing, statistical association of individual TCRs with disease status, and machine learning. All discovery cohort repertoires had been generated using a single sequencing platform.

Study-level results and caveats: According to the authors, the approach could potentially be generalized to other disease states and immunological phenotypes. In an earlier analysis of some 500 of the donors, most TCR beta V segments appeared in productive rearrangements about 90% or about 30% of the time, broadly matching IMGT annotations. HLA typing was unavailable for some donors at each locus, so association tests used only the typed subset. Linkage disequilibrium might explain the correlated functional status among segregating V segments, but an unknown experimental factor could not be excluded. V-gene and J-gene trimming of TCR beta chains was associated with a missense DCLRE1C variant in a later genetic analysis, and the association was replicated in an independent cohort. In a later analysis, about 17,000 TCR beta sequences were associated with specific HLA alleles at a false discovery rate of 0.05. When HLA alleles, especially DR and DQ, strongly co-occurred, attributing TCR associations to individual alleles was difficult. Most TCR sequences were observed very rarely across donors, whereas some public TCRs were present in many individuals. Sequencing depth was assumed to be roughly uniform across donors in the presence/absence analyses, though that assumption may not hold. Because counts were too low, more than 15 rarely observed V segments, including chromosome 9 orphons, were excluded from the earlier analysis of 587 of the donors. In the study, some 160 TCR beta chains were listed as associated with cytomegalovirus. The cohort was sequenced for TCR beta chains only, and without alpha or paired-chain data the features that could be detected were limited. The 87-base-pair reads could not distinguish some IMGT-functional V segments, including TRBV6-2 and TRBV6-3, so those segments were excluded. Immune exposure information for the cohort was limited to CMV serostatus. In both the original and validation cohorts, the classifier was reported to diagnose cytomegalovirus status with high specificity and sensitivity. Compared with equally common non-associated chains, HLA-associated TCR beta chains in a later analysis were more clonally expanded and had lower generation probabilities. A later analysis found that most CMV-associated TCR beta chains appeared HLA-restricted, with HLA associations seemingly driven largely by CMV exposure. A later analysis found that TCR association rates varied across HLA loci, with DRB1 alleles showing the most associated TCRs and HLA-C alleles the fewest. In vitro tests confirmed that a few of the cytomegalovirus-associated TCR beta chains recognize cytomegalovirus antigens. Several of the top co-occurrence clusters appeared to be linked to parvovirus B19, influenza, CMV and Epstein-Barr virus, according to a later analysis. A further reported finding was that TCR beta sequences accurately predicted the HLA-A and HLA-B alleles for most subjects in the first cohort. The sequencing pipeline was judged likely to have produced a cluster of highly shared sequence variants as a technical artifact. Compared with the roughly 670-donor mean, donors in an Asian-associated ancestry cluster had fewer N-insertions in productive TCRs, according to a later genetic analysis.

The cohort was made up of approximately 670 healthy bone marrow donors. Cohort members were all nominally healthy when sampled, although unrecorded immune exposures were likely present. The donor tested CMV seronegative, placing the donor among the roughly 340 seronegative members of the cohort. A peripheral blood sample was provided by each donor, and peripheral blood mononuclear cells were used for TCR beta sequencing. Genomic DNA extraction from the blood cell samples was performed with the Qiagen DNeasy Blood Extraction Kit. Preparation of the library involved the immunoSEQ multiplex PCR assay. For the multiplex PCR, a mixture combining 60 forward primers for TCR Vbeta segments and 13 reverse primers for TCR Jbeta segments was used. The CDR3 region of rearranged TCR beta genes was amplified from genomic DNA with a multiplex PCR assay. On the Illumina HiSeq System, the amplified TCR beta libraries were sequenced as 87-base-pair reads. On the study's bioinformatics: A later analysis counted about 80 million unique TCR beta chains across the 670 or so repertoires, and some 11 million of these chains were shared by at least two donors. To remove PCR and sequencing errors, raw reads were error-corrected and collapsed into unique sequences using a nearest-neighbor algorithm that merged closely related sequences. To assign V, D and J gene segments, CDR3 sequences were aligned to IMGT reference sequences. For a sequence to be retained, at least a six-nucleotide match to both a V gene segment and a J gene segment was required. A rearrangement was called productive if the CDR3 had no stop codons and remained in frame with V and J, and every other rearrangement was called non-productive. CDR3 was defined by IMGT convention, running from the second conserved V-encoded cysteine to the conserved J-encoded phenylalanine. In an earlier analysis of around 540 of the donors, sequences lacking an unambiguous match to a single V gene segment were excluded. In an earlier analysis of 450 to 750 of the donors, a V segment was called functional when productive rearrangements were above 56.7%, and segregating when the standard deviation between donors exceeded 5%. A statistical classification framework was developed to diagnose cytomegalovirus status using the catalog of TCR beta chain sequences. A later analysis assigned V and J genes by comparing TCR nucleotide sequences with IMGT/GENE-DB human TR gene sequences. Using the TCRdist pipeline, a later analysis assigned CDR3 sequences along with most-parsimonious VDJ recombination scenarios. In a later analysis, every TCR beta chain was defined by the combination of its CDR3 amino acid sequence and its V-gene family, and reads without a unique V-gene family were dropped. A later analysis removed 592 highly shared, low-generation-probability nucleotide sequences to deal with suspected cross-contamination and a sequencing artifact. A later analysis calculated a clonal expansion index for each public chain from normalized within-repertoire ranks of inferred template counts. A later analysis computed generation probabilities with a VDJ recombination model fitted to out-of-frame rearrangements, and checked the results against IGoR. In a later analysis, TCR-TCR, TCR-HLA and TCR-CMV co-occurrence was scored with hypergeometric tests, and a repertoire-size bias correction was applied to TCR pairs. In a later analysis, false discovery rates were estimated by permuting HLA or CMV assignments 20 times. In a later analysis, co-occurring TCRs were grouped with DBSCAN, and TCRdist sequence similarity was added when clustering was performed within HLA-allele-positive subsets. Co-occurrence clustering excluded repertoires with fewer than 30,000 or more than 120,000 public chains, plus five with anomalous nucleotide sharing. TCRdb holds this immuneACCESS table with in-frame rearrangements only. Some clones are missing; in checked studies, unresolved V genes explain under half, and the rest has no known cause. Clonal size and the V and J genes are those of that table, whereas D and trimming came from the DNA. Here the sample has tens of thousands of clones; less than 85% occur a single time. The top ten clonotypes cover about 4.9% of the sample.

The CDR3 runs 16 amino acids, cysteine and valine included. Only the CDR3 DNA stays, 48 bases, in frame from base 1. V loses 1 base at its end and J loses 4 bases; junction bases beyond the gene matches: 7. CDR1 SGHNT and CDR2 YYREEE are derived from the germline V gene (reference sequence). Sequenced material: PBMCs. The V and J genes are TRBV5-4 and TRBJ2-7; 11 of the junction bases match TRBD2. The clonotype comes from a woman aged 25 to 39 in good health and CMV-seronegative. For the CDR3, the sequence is CASSLYRTSGWYEQYV. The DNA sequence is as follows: TGTGCCAGCAGCTTGTATAGGACTAGCGGGTGGTACGAGCAGTACGTC.